This T cell receptor beta chain was captured in a study of T cells after yellow fever vaccination. General study points: High-abundance clonotypes from the bulk population could contaminate FACS-sorted repertoires. Boosting was followed by the reappearance of most primary-vaccination clones (roughly 95% CD4, about 90% CD8).

The V end lost 2 bases, the J end lost 2 bases, and 19 bases lay between the germline ends. CDR1 is KGHDR, CDR2 SFDVKD, per germline. The CDR3 has 18 amino acids. As to this clonotype: Its antigen remains unidentified.

TCRdb used MiXCR to reprocess the 5' RACE reads, holding one entry per CDR3 protein. The sample holds more than 250,000 distinct CDR3 sequences; around 6.8% are singletons and the top ten take over 15%. The origin of this receptor is a man between 18 and 29 years old who received the YFV17D yellow fever vaccine. The chain joins TRBV24-1 to TRBJ2-3, with D tentatively TRBD1 (5 bases). The input for sequencing was PBMCs, taken around 45 days after the first yellow fever vaccination. The CDR3 loop is CATSDCFSGQQNTDTQYF. The CDR3 coding sequence is TGTGCCACCAGTGATTGTTTCTCAGGGCAGCAAAACACAGATACGCAGTATTTT.